These 30 T cell receptor beta chains originate from one sample sequenced in a study of shared clonotypes between healthy human individuals. Method: immunoSEQ multiplex PCR; TCRdb's copy keeps in-frame clones and lacks some. Here the sample spans some 2,000,000 clones, 95% being singletons. Sequenced: naive CD4+ T cells sorted from blood. The sample's subset: CD45RA+ positively selected. These receptors all come from a young man in good health.

The V call is TRBV7-2, the J call TRBJ1-2, with D unresolved. Per the germline V gene, CDR1 is SGHTA and CDR2 is FQGNSA. Trimming left V 1 base short and J 8 bases short, with 17 bases between. This CDR3 contains 15 residues. The CDR3 protein is CASSLDSVNQRGYTF. DNA of the CDR3: TGTGCCAGCAGCTTAGATTCCGTTAACCAACGGGGCTACACCTTC.

The chain employs TRBV19 and TRBJ1-2; unclear D gene. The CDR3 sequence is 14 residues long. With 4 bases removed from V and 8 bases from J, the gap between germline ends came to 17 bases. Germline loops: CDR1 LNHDA, CDR2 SQIVND (reference sequence). CDR3 residues: CASSNVLVSSGYTF. As DNA, the CDR3 is TGTGCCAGTAGTAACGTTCTCGTTAGTTCGGGCTACACCTTC.

This clone showed up just once. The genes are TRBV6-6 and TRBJ2-7, with 11 bases aligning to TRBD2. Germline CDR1 MNHNY, CDR2 SVGAGI (reference sequence). The length of the CDR3 is 16 residues. V dropped 5 bases and J dropped 1; count of bases not matched to a gene: 7. The CDR3 sequence is CASSLAGGPSSYEQYF. CDR3 nucleotides: TGTGCCAGCAGTCTAGCGGGGGGCCCTAGTTCCTACGAGCAGTACTTC.

The chain uses TRBV4-1 and TRBJ2-1; 11 nucleotides match TRBD2. The V gene end was trimmed by 4 bases and the J gene end by 7 bases; junction bases not matched to a gene: 9. The CDR3 is 16 residues long. Germline assignment: CDR1 MGHRA and CDR2 YSYEKL. The CDR3 DNA reads TGCGCCAGCAGCCGCTCGTTAGCGGGAGGGATTAATGAGCAGTTCTTC. It translates to CASSRSLAGGINEQFF.

The chain has TRBV5-4 and TRBJ2-5; the D gene is possibly TRBD1 (7 bases). Germline values: CDR1 SGHNT, CDR2 YYREEE (reference sequence). This CDR3 spans 15 amino acids. Trimming removed 4 bases from V and 4 bases from J, with 17 bases in between. CDR3 in amino acids: CASSPRQGLAETQYF. CDR3 in DNA: TGTGCCAGCAGCCCCCGACAGGGACTCGCAGAGACCCAGTACTTC. The variable domain in full, completed from reference TRBV5-4 and TRBJ2-5, reads ETGVTQSPTHLIKTRGQQVTLRCSSQSGHNTVSWYQQALGQGPQFIFQYYREEENGRGNFPPRFSGLQFPNYSSELNVNALELDDSALYLCASSPRQGLAETQYFGPGTRLLVL.

The chain has TRBV11-2 and TRBJ1-3; D may be TRBD1 (5 bases). The V end was cut by 3 bases, the J end by 4 bases, with 19 bases between. This CDR3 is built from 17 residues. Germline V gene data show CDR1 as SGHAT and CDR2 as FQNNGV. CDR3 protein: CASSFGQIMGIGNTIYF. CDR3 bases: TGTGCCAGCAGCTTTGGACAAATAATGGGAATCGGAAACACCATATATTTT.

Written as DNA, the CDR3 is TGTGCCAGCAGCTTAACGGGGTGGGCAGATACGCAGTATTTT. Translated, it gives CASSLTGWADTQYF. The chain joins TRBV11-2 to TRBJ2-3, with D tentatively TRBD2 (5 bases). The CDR3 spans 14 residues. Germline CDR1 and CDR2: SGHAT and FQNNGV. Trimming cost V 2 bases and J 4 bases, with 10 bases left between them.

The rearrangement uses TRBV2 and TRBJ1-2; TRBD1 matches at 7 bases. Per the germline V gene, CDR1 is SNHLY and CDR2 is FYNNEI. With V trimmed by 7 bases and J by 5 bases, 22 bases remained unmatched. This CDR3 has 18 amino acids. Here the CDR3 DNA reads TGTGCCAGCACCTACACGACAGGGAACGTACCCCCTCGGTATGGCTACACCTTC. Translated: CASTYTTGNVPPRYGYTF.

The chain links TRBV5-1 to TRBJ2-3; TRBD2 agrees at 8 bases. The CDR3 is 16 amino acids. Germline loops: CDR1 SGHRS, CDR2 YFSETQ. Losses at the gene ends were 1 base for V and 6 bases for J; bases not matched to a gene: 10. The DNA of the CDR3 is TGCGCCAGCAGCTTGTTGGGTAGCGGGGCCCCCGATACGCAGTATTTT. Residues: CASSLLGSGAPDTQYF.

The chain carries TRBV14 and TRBJ2-1; 9 bases are shared with TRBD1. The CDR3 has 15 amino acids. V dropped 4 bases and J dropped 4; count of bases not matched to a gene: 5. The germline CDR1 and CDR2 sequences are SGHDN and FVKESK. This CDR3 reads CASSLRDRDYNEQFF. The DNA of the CDR3 is TGTGCCAGCAGCCTCCGGGACAGGGATTACAATGAGCAGTTCTTC.

About this clone itself: Other DNA sequences in this sample translate to the same CDR3. The chain has TRBV7-9 and TRBJ2-3; TRBD1 might be the D (7 bases). From germline, CDR1 is SEHNR and CDR2 FQNEAQ (reference sequence). The CDR3 spans 16 residues. The V gene lost 0 bases and the J gene lost 0 bases, with 10 bases spanning the gap. The CDR3 DNA reads TGTGCCAGCAGCTTAGCACAGGGGACTAGCACAGATACGCAGTATTTT. It is translated as CASSLAQGTSTDTQYF.

This clone appeared a single time. The chain uses TRBV5-1 and TRBJ2-3; 8 nucleotides match TRBD1. V shed 0 bases and J 0 bases; nucleotides not matched to a gene: 3. This CDR3 has 16 amino acids. Germline CDR1 is SGHRS and CDR2 is YFSETQ. CDR3 sequence: CASSLGGQASTDTQYF. CDR3 bases: TGCGCCAGCAGCTTGGGGGGACAGGCCAGCACAGATACGCAGTATTTT.

About this clone itself: One junction end disagrees with the germline gene, perhaps due to a read error. The chain links TRBV5-1 to TRBJ2-7; 8 bases are a match to TRBD1. CDR3 length: 14 residues. Germline lookup yields CDR1 SGHRS and CDR2 YFSETQ. Here the CDR3 reads CASSLATTGEDWNF. CDR3 DNA sequence: TGCGCCAGCAGCTTGGCCACGACAGGGGAGGACTGGAACTTC.

The chain uses TRBV5-4 and TRBJ2-5, with 7 bases aligning to TRBD1. CDR1 and CDR2 from the germline V gene are SGHNT and YYREEE (reference sequence). This CDR3 is 14 amino acids long. V gave up 4 bases and J gave up 6 bases; unmatched junction bases: 9. The DNA for the CDR3 is TGTGCCAGCAGCGCGACAGGGCCGGAGAAGACCCAGTACTTC. Translating gives CASSATGPEKTQYF.

For this clone: The sample holds other DNA sequences that translate to the same CDR3. The J gene is TRBJ2-3, the V gene TRBV2; D uncertain. There are 11 residues in the CDR3. Germline CDR1 reads SNHLY; CDR2 reads FYNNEI. Trimming pared 8 bases from V and 3 bases from J, leaving 6 bases between. The CDR3 loop is CASGRTDTQYF. DNA of the CDR3: TGTGCCAGCGGGCGAACAGATACGCAGTATTTT.

This rearrangement joins TRBV29-1 to TRBJ2-1; 10 nucleotides line up with TRBD1. CDR3 length: 13 amino acids. Germline lookup yields CDR1 SQVTM and CDR2 ANQGSEA. The CDR3 DNA reads as TGCAGTTTTAGACAGGGGGCGAGTAATGAGCAGTTCTTC. It translates to CSFRQGASNEQFF.

The chain employs TRBV5-1 and TRBJ1-2, with TRBD1 matching over 7 bases. Germline assignment: CDR1 SGHRS and CDR2 YFSETQ. Losses at the gene ends were 0 bases for V and 5 bases for J; bases not matched to a gene: 4. The CDR3 covers 14 residues. The CDR3 region is CASSLDRDRYGYTF. The DNA for the CDR3 is TGCGCCAGCAGCTTGGACCGGGACAGATATGGCTACACCTTC.

Points on this clone: At one boundary the junction diverges from the germline segment, which might be a read error. The chain joins TRBV6-4 to TRBJ2-6; D is ambiguous. There are 10 residues in the CDR3. The germline V gene encodes CDR1 MRHNA and CDR2 SNTAGT. Here the CDR3 DNA reads TGTGCCAGCAATCACGGCTTTTCGGCTTTC. Its protein is CASNHGFSAF.

The chain couples TRBV18 to TRBJ2-1; 8 nucleotides align to TRBD1. Trimming removed 1 base from V and 7 bases from J; junction bases left unmatched: 6. Looked up from germline, CDR1 is KGHSH and CDR2 is LQKENI. This CDR3 has 15 amino acids. For the CDR3, the DNA is TGTGCCAGCTCACCACGCCAGGGGGCAGAAAATGAGCAGTTCTTC. It is translated as CASSPRQGAENEQFF.

The chain couples TRBV18 to TRBJ2-1, with TRBD2 matching 11 bases. Looked up from germline, CDR1 is KGHSH and CDR2 is LQKENI. Losses at the gene ends were 3 bases for V and 5 bases for J; bases not matched to a gene: 3. The CDR3 consists of 15 residues. CDR3 in amino acids: CASSPPGLADNEQFF. CDR3 bases: TGTGCCAGCTCACCTCCGGGACTAGCGGACAATGAGCAGTTCTTC.

V and J are TRBV18 and TRBJ1-5; D call uncertain. Germline V lookup: CDR1 KGHSH, CDR2 LQKENI. This CDR3 contains 17 residues. The V end was cut by 3 bases, the J end by 2 bases, with 17 bases between. DNA for the CDR3: TGTGCCAGCTCACCCCTCCCCCTAACTGTGGGCAATCAGCCCCAGCATTTT. Its protein is CASSPLPLTVGNQPQHF.

The rearrangement joins TRBV6-6 to TRBJ2-3; a possible D gene is TRBD2 (6 bases). In germline, CDR1 is MNHNY, CDR2 SVGAGI (reference sequence). The CDR3 loop spans 15 amino acids. V was trimmed by 2 bases and J by 6 bases, leaving 15 bases between them. DNA for the CDR3: TGTGCCAGCAGTTACGTGGGGGGACTGGGGGATACGCAGTATTTT. Translating gives CASSYVGGLGDTQYF.

In its sample, this clone was seen once. The junction differs from germline at one of its ends, possibly a read error. This chain joins TRBV19 and TRBJ1-1; 10 nucleotides match TRBD1. The CDR3 sequence is 15 residues long. CDR1 and CDR2 from the germline V gene are LNHDA and SQIVND (reference sequence). The CDR3 DNA is TGTGCCAGTAGTTTAGACAGGGGGCGGAGCGCTGAAGCTTTCTTT. Translation gives CASSLDRGRSAEAFF.

This sequence joins TRBV7-6 and TRBJ1-5; 9 bases are a match to TRBD1. This CDR3 has 16 residues. V lost 5 bases, J lost 4 bases, and 9 bases stayed unmatched. Germline-derived CDR1 and CDR2 are SGHVS and FNYEAQ. As DNA, the CDR3 is TGTGCCAGCAGCCTAGGTACAGGGGGCTTGAATCAGCCCCAGCATTTT. It yields the protein CASSLGTGGLNQPQHF.

The genes are TRBV6-5 and TRBJ1-2, with 8 nucleotides matching TRBD1. V lost 7 bases, J lost 13 bases, and 8 bases stayed unmatched. The CDR3 has 11 residues. Germline CDR1 reads MNHEY; CDR2 reads SVGAGI. This chain's CDR3 is CASTDRGICTF. DNA for the CDR3: TGTGCCAGCACCGACAGGGGAATTTGCACCTTC.

This chain uses TRBV7-2 with TRBJ1-1; D gene uncertain. The germline V and J ends were trimmed by 5 bases and 1 base, with 11 bases remaining between them. Germline values: CDR1 SGHTA, CDR2 FQGNSA. The CDR3 sequence is 14 residues long. CDR3 protein: CASSAVTTNTEAFF. The DNA for the CDR3 is TGTGCCAGCAGCGCGGTGACAACGAACACTGAAGCTTTCTTT.

V usage is TRBV4-1 and J usage is TRBJ2-3; 8 bases align to TRBD1. The trim removed 3 bases at V and 2 bases at J, leaving 10 bases unmatched. The CDR3 is made up of 17 amino acids. Germline V gives CDR1 MGHRA, CDR2 YSYEKL. CDR3 in amino acids: CASSHAGQGLFTDTQYF. Here the CDR3 DNA reads TGCGCCAGCAGCCATGCCGGACAGGGATTATTCACAGATACGCAGTATTTT.

CDR3 in DNA: TGTGCCAGCACCCAACTAGCGGGAGTGGGGAATGAGCAGTTCTTC. It encodes CASTQLAGVGNEQFF. The chain links TRBV6-1 to TRBJ2-1, with TRBD2 matching over 11 bases. Germline trimming cut 7 bases from V and 7 bases from J; bases unmatched to any gene: 9. CDR1 is MNHNS, CDR2 SASEGT, per germline. This CDR3 is 15 amino acids long.

This chain joins TRBV5-5 and TRBJ1-6, with 8 nucleotides matching TRBD1. CDR3 length equals 17 residues. Trimming took 2 bases from V and 7 from J; bases not matched to a gene: 11. Looked up from germline, CDR1 is SGHKS and CDR2 is YYEKEE (reference sequence). The CDR3, as DNA: TGTGCCAGCAGCTTAAACAGGGGGTCGTCTAACAATTCACCCCTCCACTTT. Protein: CASSLNRGSSNNSPLHF.

The rearrangement joins TRBV6-5 to TRBJ1-2, with D tentatively TRBD1 (5 bases). The CDR3 is made up of 13 amino acids. The V gene lost 6 bases and the J gene lost 5 bases, with 13 bases spanning the gap. CDR1 and CDR2 from the germline V gene are MNHEY and SVGAGI. The chain's CDR3 is CASSLHGGYGYTF. The CDR3, as DNA: TGTGCCAGCAGCCTTCACGGGGGGTATGGCTACACCTTC.